This T cell receptor (beta chain) was found in a study of CXCR3-negative and CXCR3-positive naive CD8 T cells. Overall study results and limits: Naive subsets did not differ in surface CD5, and the authors estimated TCR strength using properties of the TRB CDR3. CXCR3-expressing naive cells carried TRB CDR3s more hydrophobic than those of CXCR3-negative naive cells. Naive CXCR3-positive and CXCR3-negative cells shared TRBV-TRBJ usage; memory cells diverged. Memory CD8+ cells showed much lower diversity, while both naive subsets were comparably high.

Definition of naive CD8+ T cells rested on a CD45RO-CCR7+CD27+CD95- profile. Details on this clonotype: As yet, its antigen is unknown.

UMI-labeled 5' RACE TRB cDNA libraries were prepared from the cells. After re-calling the 5' RACE reads, TCRdb lists one entry per CDR3 protein, DNA absent. This table lists about 53,000 distinct CDR3 sequences. From germline, CDR1 is SEHNR and CDR2 FQNEAQ (reference sequence). The CDR3 runs to 16 residues. This TCR came from a human donor in good health. Some clones in this sample may be carry-over from other donors' samples. V usage is TRBV7-9 and J usage is TRBJ2-7; TCRdb lists TRBD2, though no DNA is available to test this call. Source material: naive CXCR3+ CD8+ T cells from blood. Subset denoted: CD45RO-CCR7+CD27+CD95- naive CD8+ T cells expressing CXCR3 (TNR3+). The CDR3 spells CASSPSSGVFSYEQYF.